This T cell receptor (beta chain) was sequenced for a study of OX40 agonist ivuxolimab in advanced cancers. Study context: Enrolled patients in dose escalation had cancers that were hepatocellular carcinoma, melanoma, renal cell or head and neck cancer. People who had prior anti-PD-1, anti-PD-L1 or anti-CTLA-4 therapy could take part, and approximately 44% had some. The study, taken as a whole, reports: The study found that CD8+ T cells averaged more expanded clones than CD4+.

Collection of blood occurred at baseline, at cycle 4 day 1, and at cycle 7 day 1. TCRdb's table, derived via immunoSEQ multiplex PCR, lists solely in-frame clones and lacks some. The sample carries about 62,000 clones, nearly 95% recorded once. Germline CDR1 reads GTSNPN; CDR2 reads SVGIG (reference sequence). CDR3 length equals 14 residues. Trimming pared 0 bases from V and 4 bases from J, leaving 10 bases between. As concerns this clone: Antigen: not known.

This TCR was sampled from an adult with an advanced solid tumor such as melanoma, head and neck, liver or kidney cancer. This sequence joins TRBV30 and TRBJ2-1; D tentatively fits TRBD1 or TRBD2 (6 bases each). The material was CD4+ or CD8+ T cells sorted from blood, obtained in a trial of the OX40 agonist ivuxolimab. The CDR3 coding sequence is TGTGCCTGGAGTGTAGGCGGGACATACAATGAGCAGTTCTTC. The encoded protein is CAWSVGGTYNEQFF.